The clone carrying this T cell receptor (beta chain) has a single count. The sample is drawn from a study of CD8 T cells in Susac syndrome. Random hexamers were used to reverse transcribe roughly 0.5 to 1 ug of RNA. TCRdb re-called the immunoSEQ multiplex PCR reads through MiXCR, storing one row per CDR3 protein. The sample has 150,000 to 200,000 distinct CDR3 sequences, approximately 93% seen once. The T cells that were sequenced for TCR beta were CD8+ and CD4+ cells from blood. The clonotype was recovered from a human donor in good health. Source material: CD4+ T cells from PBMCs.

CDR3 in DNA: TGTGCCAGCAGCCGGCAGAGACAAGAGACCCAGTACTTC. It yields the protein CASSRQRQETQYF. This chain joins TRBV5-4 and TRBJ2-5; D gene uncertain. CDR3 length: 13 amino acids. The V and J ends lost 4 bases and 2 bases respectively, with 9 bases between them. The V gene's germline CDR1 is SGHNT and CDR2 YYREEE (reference sequence). Full variable domain (remainder filled in from reference TRBV5-4 and TRBJ2-5): ETGVTQSPTHLIKTRGQQVTLRCSSQSGHNTVSWYQQALGQGPQFIFQYYREEENGRGNFPPRFSGLQFPNYSSELNVNALELDDSALYLCASSRQRQETQYFGPGTRLLVL.